The 29 T cell receptor beta chains below come from one sample, sequenced in a study of graft-versus-host responses after intestinal transplantation. Produced via immunoSEQ multiplex PCR; TCRdb's table is partial and in-frame only. The sample includes about 39,000 clones, approximately 93% of them seen just once. The sequencing here drew on PBMCs, taken 700 to 850 days after intestinal transplantation. The receptors come from a human patient who received an intestinal transplant, so some T cells may come from the graft donor.

The chain uses TRBV14 and TRBJ2-3; D call uncertain. The CDR3 has 12 amino acids. Looked up from germline, CDR1 is SGHDN and CDR2 is FVKESK. Trimming shortened V by 1 base and J by 7 bases, and 6 bases separated the two germline ends. In DNA, the CDR3 is TGTGCCAGCAGCCAAGGAGGTCATACGCAGTATTTT. Protein product: CASSQGGHTQYF. Full variable domain (remainder filled in from reference TRBV14 and TRBJ2-3): EAGVTQFPSHSVIEKGQTVTLRCDPISGHDNLYWYRRVMGKEIKFLLHFVKESKQDESGMPNNRFLAERTGGTYSTLKVQPAELEDSGVYFCASSQGGHTQYFGPGTRLTVL.

The chain employs TRBV6-5 and TRBJ1-1; D remains ambiguous. The CDR3 is made up of 14 amino acids. Germline CDR1 is MNHEY and CDR2 is SVGAGI. With 6 bases removed from V and 0 bases from J, the gap between germline ends came to 11 bases. The CDR3 spells CASRSPTLNTEAFF. The CDR3 nucleotides are TGTGCCAGCAGATCCCCTACACTGAACACTGAAGCTTTCTTT.

The rearrangement uses TRBV5-6 and TRBJ2-5; the D gene is possibly TRBD2 (6 bases). Germline values: CDR1 SGHDT, CDR2 YYEEEE. The CDR3 is 15 amino acids. Trimming stripped 0 bases from V and 1 base from J, with 10 bases between. The CDR3 here is CASSLVSGVQETQYF. The DNA of the CDR3 is TGTGCCAGCAGCTTGGTTTCGGGGGTCCAAGAGACCCAGTACTTC.

V and J are TRBV18 and TRBJ1-5, with D possibly being TRBD1 (5 bases). The CDR3 loop spans 17 amino acids. The V and J ends lost 3 bases and 1 base respectively, with 16 bases between them. Germline V gives CDR1 KGHSH, CDR2 LQKENI. In DNA form, the CDR3 reads TGTGCCAGCTCACCTCAGAGGGCGACAGCGAGCAATCAGCCCCAGCATTTT. Protein product: CASSPQRATASNQPQHF.

This chain uses TRBV9 with TRBJ2-5, with D hard to call. CDR1 SGDLS and CDR2 YYNGEE come from the germline V gene. V lost 4 bases to trimming and J lost 3 bases, with 4 bases between them. The CDR3 totals 11 residues. This CDR3 reads CASSIEETQYF. The CDR3 nucleotides read TGTGCCAGCAGCATAGAAGAGACCCAGTACTTC.

J is TRBJ2-3 and V is TRBV5-5; the match to TRBD2 covers 9 bases. V gave up 1 base and J gave up 1 base; unmatched junction bases: 7. The CDR3 runs 17 residues. Per the germline V gene, CDR1 is SGHKS and CDR2 is YYEKEE (reference sequence). CDR3 sequence reads: CASSLTRLAVGTDTQYF. The DNA of the CDR3 is TGTGCCAGCAGCTTGACCCGACTAGCGGTAGGCACAGATACGCAGTATTTT.

The chain links TRBV6-5 to TRBJ1-1, with 7 nucleotides matching TRBD1. CDR3 length: 14 amino acids. Germline V lookup: CDR1 MNHEY, CDR2 SVGAGI. The V and J ends lost 6 bases and 0 bases, in that order; junction bases with no gene match: 4. CDR3 region: CASRTGQMNTEAFF. CDR3 sequence (DNA): TGTGCCAGCAGGACGGGACAGATGAACACTGAAGCTTTCTTT.

The V and J genes are TRBV27 and TRBJ2-3, with D possibly matching TRBD1 (5 bases). Trimming took 3 bases from V and 0 from J, leaving 10 bases between them. CDR1 MNHEY and CDR2 SMNVEV come from the germline V gene (reference sequence). There are 15 residues in the CDR3. CDR3 bases: TGTGCCAGCAGTTTCACGACAGCTAGCACAGATACGCAGTATTTT. As protein: CASSFTTASTDTQYF.

V is TRBV6-1 and J is TRBJ2-3; perhaps TRBD1 as D (6 bases). Deletions cut 5 bases from V and 0 bases from J, with 12 bases between. CDR3 size: 15 residues. Germline CDR1 and CDR2: MNHNS and SASEGT. The CDR3 nucleotides read TGTGCCAGCAGTCTGGGGGCCTCTAGCACAGATACGCAGTATTTT. Translated, it gives CASSLGASSTDTQYF.

The chain combines TRBV6-6 with TRBJ1-6, with 11 bases aligning to TRBD1. Germline CDR1 and CDR2: MNHNY and SVGAGI (reference sequence). The CDR3 is 16 amino acids. Germline trimming cut 0 bases from V and 9 bases from J; bases unmatched to any gene: 4. The CDR3 nucleotides are TGTGCCAGCAGTTACTCGACTGGGACAGGGGGTTCACCCCTCCACTTT. This gives the protein CASSYSTGTGGSPLHF.

The J gene is TRBJ2-3, the V gene TRBV27; D is ambiguous. The V gene lost 1 base and the J gene lost 1 base, with 12 bases spanning the gap. The CDR3 runs to 16 residues. The germline V gene has CDR1 MNHEY and CDR2 SMNVEV (reference sequence). Written as DNA, the CDR3 is TGTGCCAGCAGTTTATTTCGTCCCCGGGGCACAGATACGCAGTATTTT. Translated, it gives CASSLFRPRGTDTQYF.

The rearrangement uses TRBV11-2 and TRBJ2-7; the match to TRBD2 covers 7 bases. There are 12 residues in the CDR3. Trimming took 5 bases from V and 3 from J; bases not matched to a gene: 1. Germline V gene sequence: CDR1 SGHAT, CDR2 FQNNGV. In nucleotides, the CDR3 is TGTGCCAGCAGCGGGGGGGGCTACGAGCAGTACTTC. Protein product: CASSGGGYEQYF.

The rearrangement uses TRBV14 and TRBJ2-7; D call uncertain. Germline values: CDR1 SGHDN, CDR2 FVKESK. This CDR3 spans 13 amino acids. The germline V and J ends were trimmed by 3 bases and 1 base, with 7 bases remaining between them. The CDR3 sequence is CASSQVLSYEQYF. CDR3 bases: TGTGCCAGCAGCCAGGTATTGTCCTACGAGCAGTACTTC.

This sequence joins TRBV6-9 and TRBJ1-1; D gene ambiguous. From germline, CDR1 is MNHGY and CDR2 SVAAGI. V was pared by 6 bases and J by 4 bases, with 18 bases between. The CDR3 is 15 residues long. In nucleotides, the CDR3 is TGTGCCAGCAGCCCCCCCTTGGTTGGGAGCACTGAAGCTTTCTTT. Translated, it gives CASSPPLVGSTEAFF.

This chain links TRBV7-9 with TRBJ1-4; unclear D gene. The germline gives CDR1 SEHNR, CDR2 FQNEAQ (reference sequence). V lost 5 bases and J 13 bases, leaving 14 bases between the germline ends. This CDR3 spans 12 amino acids. The DNA for the CDR3 is TGTGCCAGCAGCCAAGTTACAAGTCCACTGTTTTTT. It encodes CASSQVTSPLFF.

DNA of the CDR3: TGCAGCGTTGAAGATAGCAGGGGGCTTAGCTACGAGCAGTACTTC. This encodes CSVEDSRGLSYEQYF. The chain carries TRBV29-1 and TRBJ2-5, with TRBD1 matching over 8 bases. The J call may be faulty, since TRBJ2-7 better matches the DNA end. Per the germline V gene, CDR1 is SQVTM and CDR2 is ANQGSEA. The CDR3 totals 15 residues.

This clone showed up just a few times. V is TRBV5-1 and J is TRBJ2-7; TRBD2 might be the D (5 bases). V lost 0 bases to trimming and J lost 0 bases, with 10 bases between them. Germline loops: CDR1 SGHRS, CDR2 YFSETQ. The CDR3 length is 15 residues. The DNA of the CDR3 is TGCGCCAGCAGCTTGGACGGGGTTAGCTCCTACGAGCAGTACTTC. Amino acid sequence: CASSLDGVSSYEQYF. Full variable domain (outside the CDR3, taken from reference TRBV5-1 and TRBJ2-7): KAGVTQTPRYLIKTRGQQVTLSCSPISGHRSVSWYQQTPGQGLQFLFEYFSETQRNKGNFPGRFSGRQFSNSRSEMNVSTLELGDSALYLCASSLDGVSSYEQYFGPGTRLTVT.

V gene TRBV13 combines with J gene TRBJ1-5; D not resolved. The V and J ends lost 0 bases and 4 bases respectively, with 10 bases between them. The CDR3 contains 15 residues. Germline V gene sequence: CDR1 PRHDT, CDR2 FYEKMQ (reference sequence). The CDR3 sequence: CASSLGETENQPQHF. In DNA form, the CDR3 reads TGTGCCAGCAGCTTAGGCGAAACAGAGAATCAGCCCCAGCATTTT.

In its sample, this clone was seen once. The CDR3 loop reads CASSFRGGNSPLHF. The CDR3 nucleotides are TGTGCCAGCAGCTTCAGGGGAGGGAATTCACCCCTCCACTTT. The rearrangement uses TRBV5-4 and TRBJ1-6; possibly TRBD1 for D (6 bases). From germline, CDR1 is SGHNT and CDR2 YYREEE (reference sequence). The CDR3 has 14 amino acids. V was trimmed by 2 bases and J by 7 bases, leaving 10 bases between them.

The chain recombines TRBV6-5 with TRBJ1-1; 7 nucleotides agree with TRBD1. The V gene's germline CDR1 is MNHEY and CDR2 SVGAGI. The V and J ends lost 6 bases and 1 base, in that order; junction bases with no gene match: 8. There are 15 residues in the CDR3. The CDR3 DNA follows: TGTGCCAGCAGCTCCGAGGGGGCGGGGAACACTGAAGCTTTCTTT. Protein: CASSSEGAGNTEAFF.

The chain couples TRBV7-2 to TRBJ1-4; D is unresolved. The CDR3 sequence is 14 residues long. V was shortened by 6 bases and J by 0 bases, with 8 bases between the two germline ends. Germline assignment: CDR1 SGHTA and CDR2 FQGNSA. DNA for the CDR3: TGTGCCAGCAGTCGGGGTGCAACTAATGAAAAACTGTTTTTT. It is translated as CASSRGATNEKLFF.

This rearrangement joins TRBV28 to TRBJ1-6, with D possibly matching TRBD1 (6 bases). The length of the CDR3 is 14 residues. Germline CDR1 and CDR2: MDHEN and SYDVKM. V was shortened by 11 bases and J by 10 bases, with 21 bases between the two germline ends. The CDR3 sequence is CAVSLTGSRSPLHF. CDR3 nucleotide sequence: TGTGCCGTCTCCCTTACAGGGTCTCGATCACCCCTCCACTTT.

This chain's CDR3 is CASSYLAGGANEQFF. The CDR3 DNA reads TGTGCCAGCAGTTATCTAGCGGGAGGGGCTAATGAGCAGTTCTTC. The chain has TRBV6-6 and TRBJ2-1, with 12 bases that match TRBD2. Per germline, CDR1 MNHNY and CDR2 SVGAGI (reference sequence). V lost 3 bases and J lost 7; bases outside the gene matches: 4. The CDR3 has 15 residues.

This clone came up once. The chain recombines TRBV7-9 with TRBJ1-2, with D possibly TRBD1 on 6 matching bases. Germline-derived CDR1 and CDR2 are SEHNR and FQNEAQ (reference sequence). This CDR3 contains 13 residues. The germline V and J ends were trimmed by 2 bases and 8 bases, with 12 bases remaining between them. CDR3 nucleotides: TGTGCCAGCAGCTTAAGGACAGTCGGCGGCTACACCTTC. It encodes CASSLRTVGGYTF.

The rearrangement joins TRBV5-1 to TRBJ1-1; D is ambiguous. Trimming shortened V by 5 bases and J by 1 base, and 12 bases separated the two germline ends. Germline V gives CDR1 SGHRS, CDR2 YFSETQ. This CDR3 is built from 14 residues. CDR3 DNA: TGCGCCAGCAGTTCGATTCGGGGGAACACTGAAGCTTTCTTT. Protein sequence: CASSSIRGNTEAFF. Combining the CDR3 with reference TRBV5-1 and TRBJ1-1 gives the whole variable domain KAGVTQTPRYLIKTRGQQVTLSCSPISGHRSVSWYQQTPGQGLQFLFEYFSETQRNKGNFPGRFSGRQFSNSRSEMNVSTLELGDSALYLCASSSIRGNTEAFFGQGTRLTVV.

The chain has TRBV9 and TRBJ2-2; tentative D call: TRBD2 (5 bases). Germline values: CDR1 SGDLS, CDR2 YYNGEE. V was shortened by 0 bases and J by 7 bases, with 7 bases between the two germline ends. The CDR3 sequence is 13 residues long. The CDR3 loop reads CASSVAAGGELFF. CDR3 nucleotides: TGTGCCAGCAGCGTAGCTGCGGGCGGGGAGCTGTTTTTT.

The chain joins TRBV7-9 to TRBJ1-1; D is unresolved. The CDR3 contains 13 residues. Germline V gives CDR1 SEHNR, CDR2 FQNEAQ (reference sequence). V was cut by 0 bases and J by 3 bases, with 5 bases left in between. The CDR3 DNA reads as TGTGCCAGCAGCTTAGCGGCCTACACTGAAGCTTTCTTT. Translating gives CASSLAAYTEAFF.

DNA of the CDR3: TGTGCCAGCAGTTTTCAGGTAAATACTAGCGGGGGCTGTCAATGGACCCAGTACTTC. Protein sequence: CASSFQVNTSGGCQWTQYF. The chain employs TRBV27 and TRBJ2-5; the match to TRBD2 covers 11 bases. This CDR3 is built from 19 residues. V shed 3 bases and J 7 bases; nucleotides not matched to a gene: 19. Germline V gene sequence: CDR1 MNHEY, CDR2 SMNVEV (reference sequence).

The gene calls are TRBV29-1 and TRBJ1-3; 7 positions agree with TRBD1. The CDR3 has 13 amino acids. Germline V lookup: CDR1 SQVTM, CDR2 ANQGSEA. Trimming at V came to 7 bases and at J to 2 bases, leaving 5 bases not matched to a gene. The CDR3 is CSADTGAGNTIYF. CDR3 in DNA: TGCAGCGCAGACACAGGGGCTGGAAACACCATATATTTT.